This is a list of T cell receptor beta chains from one sample in a study of cytomegalovirus exposure and HLA in healthy donors. Clones were sequenced by immunoSEQ multiplex PCR, and TCRdb holds only the in-frame ones, with some missing. Of fewer than 200,000 clones in the sample, 65% to 75% were seen once. Input material: PBMCs. The receptor source for this set is a girl aged 5-17 years in good health and CMV-seronegative. Each CDR3 is given with its conserved first and last residue. The D gene is left open where the match is weak. Size is omitted from some rows. Given values are once, few, many or a class for expanded clones.

j_gene: TRBJ2-7
v_gene: TRBV6-1
d_gene: TRBD1
abundance: once
CDR3aa: CASSERRQGSGEQYF
CDR3nt: TGTGCCAGCAGTGAAAGGAGACAGGGATCGGGCGAGCAGTACTTC

j_gene: TRBJ2-5
v_gene: TRBV12-5
d_gene: NA
abundance: once
CDR3aa: CASGPTADSTLQETQYF
CDR3nt: TGTGCTAGTGGTCCGACGGCGGACTCAACGCTTCAAGAGACCCAGTACTTC

j_gene: TRBJ2-6
v_gene: TRBV9
d_gene: TRBD1
abundance: once
CDR3aa: CASSVYDRADSGANVLTF
CDR3nt: TGTGCCAGCAGCGTTTATGACAGGGCCGACTCTGGGGCCAACGTCCTGACTTTC

j_gene: TRBJ1-1
v_gene: TRBV12-5
d_gene: NA
abundance: few
CDR3aa: CASGPFGAATEAFF
CDR3nt: TGTGCTAGTGGTCCCTTTGGGGCAGCTACAGAAGCTTTCTTT

j_gene: TRBJ1-3
v_gene: TRBV30
d_gene: TRBD1
abundance: once
CDR3aa: CAWYPFSGTGGGNTIYF
CDR3nt: TGTGCCTGGTACCCCTTTTCCGGGACAGGGGGAGGAAACACCATATATTTT

j_gene: TRBJ1-6
v_gene: TRBV11-2
d_gene: NA
abundance: NA
CDR3aa: CASSPLGGGAYNSPLHF
CDR3nt: TGTGCCAGCAGCCCGCTCGGGGGTGGCGCCTATAATTCACCCCTCCACTTT

j_gene: TRBJ2-1
v_gene: TRBV9
d_gene: TRBD1
abundance: NA
CDR3aa: CASSVGDRGFNEQFF
CDR3nt: TGTGCCAGCAGCGTAGGGGACAGGGGGTTTAATGAGCAGTTCTTC

j_gene: TRBJ2-3
v_gene: TRBV7-9
d_gene: TRBD2
abundance: NA
CDR3aa: CASSSLAGPTDTQYF
CDR3nt: TGTGCCAGCAGCTCCCTAGCGGGGCCCACAGATACGCAGTATTTT

j_gene: TRBJ2-7
v_gene: TRBV4-1
d_gene: TRBD1
abundance: NA
CDR3aa: CASSQTGQGDYEQYF
CDR3nt: TGCGCCAGCAGCCAGACCGGACAGGGGGACTACGAGCAGTACTTC

j_gene: TRBJ2-5
v_gene: TRBV5-6
d_gene: NA
abundance: NA
CDR3aa: CASSPQGRTQETQYF
CDR3nt: TGTGCCAGCAGCCCTCAGGGGCGTACACAAGAGACCCAGTACTTC

j_gene: TRBJ2-1
v_gene: TRBV4-1
d_gene: TRBD1
abundance: NA
CDR3aa: CASSHGQVPYNEQFF
CDR3nt: TGCGCCAGCAGCCACGGACAGGTACCCTACAATGAGCAGTTCTTC

j_gene: TRBJ1-2
v_gene: TRBV5-4
d_gene: TRBD1
abundance: NA
CDR3aa: CASRPTGEVGYTF
CDR3nt: TGTGCCAGCAGACCCACAGGGGAGGTTGGCTACACCTTC

j_gene: TRBJ2-6
v_gene: TRBV5-6
d_gene: NA
abundance: few
CDR3aa: CASSLERAGSGANVLTF
CDR3nt: TGTGCCAGCAGCCTAGAGCGCGCGGGGTCTGGGGCCAACGTCCTGACTTTC

j_gene: TRBJ2-1
v_gene: TRBV9
d_gene: TRBD1
abundance: NA
CDR3aa: CASSAGTATYNEQFF
CDR3nt: TGTGCCAGCAGCGCCGGGACAGCTACTTACAATGAGCAGTTCTTC

j_gene: TRBJ2-2
v_gene: TRBV27
d_gene: TRBD2
abundance: NA
CDR3aa: CASSPLGTSGGGLFF
CDR3nt: TGTGCCAGCAGCCCTCTTGGGACTAGCGGGGGTGGGCTGTTTTTT

j_gene: TRBJ1-2
v_gene: TRBV19
d_gene: TRBD1
abundance: NA
CDR3aa: CAGKQGSDYGYTF
CDR3nt: TGTGCCGGGAAACAGGGGAGTGACTATGGCTACACCTTC

j_gene: TRBJ2-4
v_gene: TRBV29-1
d_gene: NA
abundance: NA
CDR3aa: CSGRQTAKNIQYF
CDR3nt: TGCAGCGGTCGACAAACAGCCAAAAACATTCAGTACTTC

j_gene: TRBJ1-1
v_gene: TRBV5-1
d_gene: NA
abundance: NA
CDR3aa: CASSLEWAADTNTEAFF
CDR3nt: TGCGCCAGCAGCTTGGAGTGGGCCGCGGACACAAACACTGAAGCTTTCTTT

j_gene: TRBJ2-7
v_gene: TRBV4-1
d_gene: NA
abundance: NA
CDR3aa: CASSQDDLNEQYF
CDR3nt: TGCGCCAGCAGCCAAGATGACTTGAACGAGCAGTACTTC

j_gene: TRBJ1-2
v_gene: TRBV5-1
d_gene: NA
abundance: once
CDR3aa: CASSPLGEGYGYTF
CDR3nt: TGCGCCAGCAGCCCCCTCGGGGAAGGGTATGGCTACACCTTT

j_gene: TRBJ2-3
v_gene: TRBV5-6
d_gene: NA
abundance: few
CDR3aa: CASSPRGGVGTDTQYF
CDR3nt: TGTGCCAGCAGCCCCCGAGGGGGGGTAGGCACAGATACGCAGTATTTT

j_gene: TRBJ2-5
v_gene: TRBV5-6
d_gene: TRBD1
abundance: few
CDR3aa: CASSSWTGRRETQYF
CDR3nt: TGTGCCAGCAGCTCCTGGACAGGGAGGCGGGAGACCCAGTACTTC

j_gene: TRBJ2-1
v_gene: TRBV14
d_gene: TRBD2
abundance: NA
CDR3aa: CASSPGLANYNEQFF
CDR3nt: TGTGCCAGCAGCCCGGGACTAGCGAATTACAATGAGCAGTTCTTC

j_gene: TRBJ1-1
v_gene: TRBV6-1
d_gene: TRBD1
abundance: NA
CDR3aa: CAGSSTGQAEAFF
CDR3nt: TGTGCCGGCAGCAGTACAGGACAGGCTGAAGCTTTCTTT

j_gene: TRBJ1-2
v_gene: TRBV14
d_gene: NA
abundance: NA
CDR3aa: CASSPFLGGLYGYTF
CDR3nt: TGTGCCAGCAGCCCCTTTCTAGGGGGTTTATATGGCTACACCTTC

j_gene: TRBJ1-5
v_gene: TRBV19
d_gene: NA
abundance: NA
CDR3aa: CASSPKLNQPQHF
CDR3nt: TGTGCCAGTAGTCCTAAACTCAATCAGCCCCAGCATTTT

j_gene: TRBJ2-7
v_gene: TRBV15
d_gene: NA
abundance: NA
CDR3aa: CATSRDSPGETLF
CDR3nt: TGTGCCACCAGCAGAGATTCCCCAGGGGAGACCCTCTTC

j_gene: TRBJ1-2
v_gene: TRBV6-5
d_gene: TRBD1
abundance: NA
CDR3aa: CASSWDRANYGYTF
CDR3nt: TGTGCCAGCAGTTGGGACAGGGCTAACTATGGCTACACCTTC

j_gene: TRBJ2-6
v_gene: TRBV30
d_gene: TRBD2
abundance: NA
CDR3aa: CAWKTWGGTGANVLTF
CDR3nt: TGTGCCTGGAAGACATGGGGGGGAACTGGGGCCAACGTCCTGACTTTC

j_gene: TRBJ2-3
v_gene: TRBV5-1
d_gene: NA
abundance: NA
CDR3aa: CASSLRVSTDTQYF
CDR3nt: TGCGCCAGCAGCTTGCGGGTTAGCACAGATACGCAGTATTTT

j_gene: TRBJ1-1
v_gene: TRBV11-2
d_gene: NA
abundance: NA
CDR3aa: CASHTAGGTEAFF
CDR3nt: TGTGCCAGTCACACCGCCGGGGGCACTGAAGCTTTCTTT

j_gene: TRBJ1-5
v_gene: TRBV5-1
d_gene: TRBD1
abundance: NA
CDR3aa: CASSGTGGSNQPQHF
CDR3nt: TGCGCCAGCAGCGGGACAGGGGGCAGCAATCAGCCCCAGCATTTT

j_gene: TRBJ2-7
v_gene: TRBV6-1
d_gene: TRBD1
abundance: NA
CDR3aa: CASSAWTGLYEQYF
CDR3nt: TGTGCCAGCAGTGCGTGGACAGGACTCTACGAGCAGTACTTC

j_gene: TRBJ2-3
v_gene: TRBV7-3
d_gene: TRBD1
abundance: NA
CDR3aa: CASSRGQDPQYF
CDR3nt: TGTGCCAGCAGCCGGGGACAGGATCCGCAGTATTTT

j_gene: TRBJ2-6
v_gene: TRBV27
d_gene: TRBD1
abundance: NA
CDR3aa: CASSLWGRGQASSGANVLTF
CDR3nt: TGTGCCAGCAGTTTATGGGGACGGGGACAGGCCTCTTCTGGGGCCAACGTCCTGACTTTC

j_gene: TRBJ2-1
v_gene: TRBV4-1
d_gene: TRBD2
abundance: NA
CDR3aa: CASSPRGITYNEQFF
CDR3nt: TGCGCCAGCAGCCCGCGGGGGATCACCTACAATGAGCAGTTCTTC

j_gene: TRBJ2-1
v_gene: TRBV19
d_gene: NA
abundance: few
CDR3aa: CASTSQGDEQFF
CDR3nt: TGTGCCAGTACCTCCCAGGGCGATGAGCAGTTCTTC

j_gene: TRBJ2-7
v_gene: TRBV18
d_gene: NA
abundance: NA
CDR3aa: CASSPEARFEQYF
CDR3nt: TGTGCCAGCTCACCAGAAGCTAGGTTCGAGCAGTACTTC

j_gene: TRBJ1-2
v_gene: TRBV2
d_gene: TRBD1
abundance: few
CDR3aa: CASGTGVNSAGYTF
CDR3nt: TGTGCCAGCGGGACAGGGGTGAATAGCGCTGGCTACACCTTC

j_gene: TRBJ2-7
v_gene: TRBV4-1
d_gene: NA
abundance: NA
CDR3aa: CASSPAQGRGYEQYF
CDR3nt: TGCGCCAGCAGCCCAGCCCAGGGGAGAGGCTACGAGCAGTACTTC

j_gene: TRBJ1-4
v_gene: TRBV19
d_gene: NA
abundance: NA
CDR3aa: CASRPRRGQNEKLFF
CDR3nt: TGTGCCAGTAGGCCTCGGCGAGGGCAGAATGAAAAACTGTTTTTT

j_gene: TRBJ2-1
v_gene: TRBV7-9
d_gene: NA
abundance: once
CDR3aa: CASTQVWANEQFF
CDR3nt: TGTGCCAGCACCCAGGTCTGGGCAAATGAGCAGTTCTTC

j_gene: TRBJ2-7
v_gene: TRBV5-1
d_gene: NA
abundance: NA
CDR3aa: CASSSGSTTYEQYF
CDR3nt: TGCGCCAGCAGCTCGGGATCTACGACTTACGAGCAGTACTTC

j_gene: TRBJ1-1
v_gene: TRBV27
d_gene: NA
abundance: NA
CDR3aa: CASSPIGGLNTEAFF
CDR3nt: TGTGCCAGCAGTCCTATAGGGGGACTGAACACTGAAGCTTTCTTT

j_gene: TRBJ1-1
v_gene: TRBV15
d_gene: TRBD1
abundance: NA
CDR3aa: CATSRRQGANTEAFF
CDR3nt: TGTGCCACCAGCAGAAGGCAGGGGGCTAACACTGAAGCTTTCTTT

j_gene: TRBJ1-5
v_gene: TRBV2
d_gene: NA
abundance: NA
CDR3aa: CASMPGGSPNQPQHF
CDR3nt: TGTGCCAGCATGCCCGGCGGGTCTCCCAATCAGCCCCAGCATTTT

j_gene: TRBJ2-1
v_gene: TRBV19
d_gene: TRBD1
abundance: NA
CDR3aa: CASWSGQLYNEQFF
CDR3nt: TGTGCCTCTTGGTCGGGACAGCTCTACAATGAGCAGTTCTTC

j_gene: TRBJ2-1
v_gene: TRBV18
d_gene: NA
abundance: few
CDR3aa: CASSPLAEGGEQFF
CDR3nt: TGTGCCAGCTCACCCCTCGCTGAGGGTGGTGAGCAGTTCTTC

j_gene: TRBJ2-2
v_gene: TRBV5-8
d_gene: NA
abundance: NA
CDR3aa: CASRPTGWAPNTGELFF
CDR3nt: TGTGCCAGCAGACCGACGGGGTGGGCCCCGAACACCGGGGAGCTGTTTTTT

j_gene: TRBJ2-3
v_gene: TRBV5-1
d_gene: NA
abundance: NA
CDR3aa: CASSLTGSTDTQYF
CDR3nt: TGCGCCAGCAGCTTGACAGGGAGCACAGATACGCAGTATTTT

j_gene: TRBJ2-5
v_gene: TRBV2
d_gene: TRBD2
abundance: NA
CDR3aa: CASSSIMTSGGRQTQYF
CDR3nt: TGTGCCAGCAGTTCAATAATGACTAGCGGGGGCCGACAGACCCAGTACTTC